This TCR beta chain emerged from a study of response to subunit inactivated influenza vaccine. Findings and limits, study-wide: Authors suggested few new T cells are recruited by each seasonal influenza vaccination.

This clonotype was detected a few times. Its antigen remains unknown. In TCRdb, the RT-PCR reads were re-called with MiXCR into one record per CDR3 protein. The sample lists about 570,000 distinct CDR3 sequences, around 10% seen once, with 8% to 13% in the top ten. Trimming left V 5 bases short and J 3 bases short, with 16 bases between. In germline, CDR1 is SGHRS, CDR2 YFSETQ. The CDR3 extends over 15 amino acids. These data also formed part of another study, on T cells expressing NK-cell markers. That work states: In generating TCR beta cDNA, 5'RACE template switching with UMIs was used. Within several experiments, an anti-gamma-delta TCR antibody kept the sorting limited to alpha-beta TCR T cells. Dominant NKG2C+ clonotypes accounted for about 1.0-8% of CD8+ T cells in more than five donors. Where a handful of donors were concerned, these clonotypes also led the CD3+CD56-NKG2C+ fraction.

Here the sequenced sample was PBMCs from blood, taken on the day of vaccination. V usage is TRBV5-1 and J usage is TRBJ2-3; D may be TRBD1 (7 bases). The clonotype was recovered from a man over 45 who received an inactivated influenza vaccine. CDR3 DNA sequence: TGCGCCAGCAGGCCCTTACCAGGGGGGACAGATACGCAGTATTTT. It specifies CASRPLPGGTDTQYF. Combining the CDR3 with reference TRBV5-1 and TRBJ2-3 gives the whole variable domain KAGVTQTPRYLIKTRGQQVTLSCSPISGHRSVSWYQQTPGQGLQFLFEYFSETQRNKGNFPGRFSGRQFSNSRSEMNVSTLELGDSALYLCASRPLPGGTDTQYFGPGTRLTVL.